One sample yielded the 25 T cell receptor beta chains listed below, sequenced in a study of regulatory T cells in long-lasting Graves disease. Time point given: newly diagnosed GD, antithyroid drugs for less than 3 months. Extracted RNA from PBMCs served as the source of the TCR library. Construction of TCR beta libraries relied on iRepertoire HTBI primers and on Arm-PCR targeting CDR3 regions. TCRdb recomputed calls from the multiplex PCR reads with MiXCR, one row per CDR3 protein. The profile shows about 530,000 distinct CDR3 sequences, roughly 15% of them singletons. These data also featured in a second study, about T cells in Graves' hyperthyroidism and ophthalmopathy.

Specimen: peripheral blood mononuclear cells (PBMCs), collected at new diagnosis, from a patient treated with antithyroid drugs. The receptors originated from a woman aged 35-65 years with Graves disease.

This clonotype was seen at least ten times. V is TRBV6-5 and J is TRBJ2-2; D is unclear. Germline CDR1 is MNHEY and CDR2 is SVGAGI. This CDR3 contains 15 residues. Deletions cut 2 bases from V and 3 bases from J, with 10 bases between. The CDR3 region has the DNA TGTGCCAGCAGTTACAGTGGGCCGCACACCGGGGAGCTGTTTTTT. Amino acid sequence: CASSYSGPHTGELFF.

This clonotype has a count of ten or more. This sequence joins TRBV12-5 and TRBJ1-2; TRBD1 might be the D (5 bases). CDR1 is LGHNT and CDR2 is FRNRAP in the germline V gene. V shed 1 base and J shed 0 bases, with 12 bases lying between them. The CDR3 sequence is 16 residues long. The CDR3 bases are TGTGCTAGTGGTTTGGCGCGGGACGCAGCTAACTATGGCTACACCTTC. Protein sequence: CASGLARDAANYGYTF. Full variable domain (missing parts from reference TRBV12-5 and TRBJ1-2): DARVTQTPRHKVTEMGQEVTMRCQPILGHNTVFWYRQTMMQGLELLAYFRNRAPLDDSGMPKDRFSAEMPDATLATLKIQPSEPRDSAVYFCASGLARDAANYGYTFGSGTRLTVV.

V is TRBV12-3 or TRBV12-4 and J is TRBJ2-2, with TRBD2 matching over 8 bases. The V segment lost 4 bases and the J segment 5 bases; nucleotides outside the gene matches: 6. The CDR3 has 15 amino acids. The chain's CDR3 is CASSSTSGWTGELFF. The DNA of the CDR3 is TGTGCCAGCAGTTCTACTAGCGGATGGACCGGGGAGCTGTTTTTT.

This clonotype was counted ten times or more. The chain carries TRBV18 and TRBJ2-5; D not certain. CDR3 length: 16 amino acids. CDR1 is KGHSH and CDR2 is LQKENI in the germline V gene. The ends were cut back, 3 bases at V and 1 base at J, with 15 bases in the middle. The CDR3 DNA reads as TGTGCCAGCTCACCCGTTCCGGCGCTTGGCCAAGAGACCCAGTACTTC. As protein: CASSPVPALGQETQYF.

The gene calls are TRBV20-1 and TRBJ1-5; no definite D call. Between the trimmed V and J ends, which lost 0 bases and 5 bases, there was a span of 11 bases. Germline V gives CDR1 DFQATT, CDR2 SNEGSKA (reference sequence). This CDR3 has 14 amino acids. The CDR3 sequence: CSARDLGFDQPQHF. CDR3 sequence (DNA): TGCAGTGCTAGAGATCTTGGTTTCGATCAGCCCCAGCATTTT.

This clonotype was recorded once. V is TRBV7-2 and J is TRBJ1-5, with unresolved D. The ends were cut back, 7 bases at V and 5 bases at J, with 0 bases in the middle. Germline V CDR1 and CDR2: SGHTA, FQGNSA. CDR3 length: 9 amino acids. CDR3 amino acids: CASNQPQHF. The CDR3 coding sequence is TGTGCCAGCAATCAGCCCCAGCATTTT.

The CDR3 nucleotides read TGTGCCAGTAGTATAGGGGCAGGACCCACTGAAGCTTTCTTT. Its protein product is CASSIGAGPTEAFF. The chain has TRBV19 and TRBJ1-1, with D unclear. CDR1 is LNHDA and CDR2 is SQIVND in the germline V gene (reference sequence). Trimming stripped 1 base from V and 4 bases from J, with 10 bases between. This CDR3 has 14 amino acids.

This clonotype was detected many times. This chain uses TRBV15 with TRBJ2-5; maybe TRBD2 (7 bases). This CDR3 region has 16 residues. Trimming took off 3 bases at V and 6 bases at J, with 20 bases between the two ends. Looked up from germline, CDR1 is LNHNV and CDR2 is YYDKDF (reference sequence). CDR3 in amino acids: CATSRFRGGARKTQYF. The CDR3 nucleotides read TGTGCCACCAGCAGGTTTAGGGGGGGGGCCCGAAAGACCCAGTACTTC.

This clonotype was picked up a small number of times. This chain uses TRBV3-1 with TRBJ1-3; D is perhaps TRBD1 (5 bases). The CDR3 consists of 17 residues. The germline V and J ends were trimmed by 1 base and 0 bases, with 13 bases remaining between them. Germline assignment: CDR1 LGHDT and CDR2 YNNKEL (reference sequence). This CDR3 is CASSQVTRAYSGNTIYF. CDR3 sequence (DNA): TGTGCCAGCAGCCAAGTGACCAGGGCCTACTCTGGAAACACCATATATTTT.

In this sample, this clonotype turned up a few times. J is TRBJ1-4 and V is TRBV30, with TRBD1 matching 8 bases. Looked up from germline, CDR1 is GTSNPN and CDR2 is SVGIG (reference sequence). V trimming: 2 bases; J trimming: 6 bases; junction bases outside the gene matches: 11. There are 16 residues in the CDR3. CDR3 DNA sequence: TGTGCCTGGAGTAGGGACAGGCTCCCCTGGGATGAAAAACTGTTTTTT. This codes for CAWSRDRLPWDEKLFF.

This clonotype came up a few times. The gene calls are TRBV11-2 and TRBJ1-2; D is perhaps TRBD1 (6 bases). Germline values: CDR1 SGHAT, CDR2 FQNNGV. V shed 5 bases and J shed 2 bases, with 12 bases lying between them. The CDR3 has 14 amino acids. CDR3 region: CASSLRGQNYGYTF. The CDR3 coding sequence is TGTGCCAGCAGCCTCAGGGGCCAGAACTATGGCTACACCTTC.

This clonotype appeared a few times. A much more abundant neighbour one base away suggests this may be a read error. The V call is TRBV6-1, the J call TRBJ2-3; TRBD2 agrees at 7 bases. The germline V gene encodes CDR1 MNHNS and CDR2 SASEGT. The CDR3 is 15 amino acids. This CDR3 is CASSAAGGFTGTQYF. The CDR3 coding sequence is TGTGCCAGCAGTGCGGCCGGGGGGTTCACAGGTACGCAGTATTTT.

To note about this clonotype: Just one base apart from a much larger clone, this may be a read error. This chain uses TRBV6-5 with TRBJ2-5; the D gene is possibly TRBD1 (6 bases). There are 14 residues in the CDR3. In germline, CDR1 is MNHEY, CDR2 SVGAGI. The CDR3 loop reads CASSYRGGPEAQYF. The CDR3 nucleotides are TGTGCCAGCAGTTATCGAGGGGGTCCAGAGGCCCAGTACTTC.

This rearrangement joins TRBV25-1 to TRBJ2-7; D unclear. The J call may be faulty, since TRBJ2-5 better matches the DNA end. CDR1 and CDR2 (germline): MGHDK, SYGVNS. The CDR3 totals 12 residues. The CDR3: CASRWSRETQYF. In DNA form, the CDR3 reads TGTGCCAGCAGATGGAGCAGGGAGACCCAGTACTTC.

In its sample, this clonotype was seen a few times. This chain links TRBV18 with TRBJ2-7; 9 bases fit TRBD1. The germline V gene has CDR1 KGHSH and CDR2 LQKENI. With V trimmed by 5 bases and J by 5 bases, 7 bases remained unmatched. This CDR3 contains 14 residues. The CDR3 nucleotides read TGTGCCAGCTCAGGTACCGGGACAGGGCACGAGCAGTACTTC. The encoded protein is CASSGTGTGHEQYF.

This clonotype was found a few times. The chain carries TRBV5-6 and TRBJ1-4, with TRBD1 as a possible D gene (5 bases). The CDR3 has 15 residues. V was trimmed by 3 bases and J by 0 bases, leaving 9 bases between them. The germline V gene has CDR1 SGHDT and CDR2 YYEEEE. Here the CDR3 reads CASSSRQTTNEKLFF. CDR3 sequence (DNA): TGTGCCAGCAGCTCCAGACAGACAACTAATGAAAAACTGTTTTTT.

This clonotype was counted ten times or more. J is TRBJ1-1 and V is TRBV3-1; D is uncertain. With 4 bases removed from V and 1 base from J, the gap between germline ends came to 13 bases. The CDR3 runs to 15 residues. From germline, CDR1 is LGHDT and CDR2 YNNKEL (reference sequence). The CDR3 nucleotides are TGTGCCAGCAGCCCGTTCCCGGTGAAGAACACTGAAGCTTTCTTT. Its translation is CASSPFPVKNTEAFF.

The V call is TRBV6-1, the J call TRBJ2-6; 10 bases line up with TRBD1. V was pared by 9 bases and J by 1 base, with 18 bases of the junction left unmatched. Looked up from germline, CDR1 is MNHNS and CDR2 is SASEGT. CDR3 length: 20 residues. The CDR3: CASRNPAGQGRGSGANVLTF. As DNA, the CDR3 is TGTGCCAGTCGGAACCCCGCGGGACAGGGGCGCGGTTCTGGGGCCAACGTCCTGACTTTC.

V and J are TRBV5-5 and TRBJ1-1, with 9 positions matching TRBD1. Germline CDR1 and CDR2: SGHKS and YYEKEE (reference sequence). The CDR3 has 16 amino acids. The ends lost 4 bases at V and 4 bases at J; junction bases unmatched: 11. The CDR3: CASSLLIRTGATEAFF. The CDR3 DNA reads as TGTGCCAGCAGCCTCCTGATTCGGACAGGGGCCACTGAAGCTTTCTTT.

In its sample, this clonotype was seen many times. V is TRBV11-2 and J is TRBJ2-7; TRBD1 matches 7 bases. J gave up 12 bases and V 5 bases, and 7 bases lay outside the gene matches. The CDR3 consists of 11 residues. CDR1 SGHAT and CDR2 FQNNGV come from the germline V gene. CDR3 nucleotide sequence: TGTGCCAGCAGCAACCGGGACAGACCGTACTTC. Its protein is CASSNRDRPYF.

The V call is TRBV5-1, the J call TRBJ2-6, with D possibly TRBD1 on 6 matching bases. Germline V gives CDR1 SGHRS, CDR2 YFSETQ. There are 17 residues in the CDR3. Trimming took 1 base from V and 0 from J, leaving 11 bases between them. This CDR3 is CASSLWTDSSGANVLTF. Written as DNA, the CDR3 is TGCGCCAGCAGCTTGTGGACAGATTCCTCTGGGGCCAACGTCCTGACTTTC.

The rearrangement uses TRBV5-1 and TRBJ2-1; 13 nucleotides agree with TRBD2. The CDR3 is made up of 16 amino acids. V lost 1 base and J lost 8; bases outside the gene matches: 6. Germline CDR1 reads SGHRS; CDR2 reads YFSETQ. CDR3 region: CASSLPQLAGGDEQFF. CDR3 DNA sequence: TGCGCCAGCAGCTTGCCTCAACTAGCGGGGGGGGATGAGCAGTTCTTC.

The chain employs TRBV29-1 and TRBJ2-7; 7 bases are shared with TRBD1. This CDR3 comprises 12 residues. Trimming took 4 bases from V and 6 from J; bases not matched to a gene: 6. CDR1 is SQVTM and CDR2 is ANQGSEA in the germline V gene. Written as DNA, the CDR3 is TGCAGCGTTGTAAGGGGGCTCGGCGAGCAGTACTTC. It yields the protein CSVVRGLGEQYF.

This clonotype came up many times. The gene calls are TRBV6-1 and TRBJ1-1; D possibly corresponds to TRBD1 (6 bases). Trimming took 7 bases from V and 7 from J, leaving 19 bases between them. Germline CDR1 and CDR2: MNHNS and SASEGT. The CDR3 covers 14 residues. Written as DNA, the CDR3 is TGTGCCAGCATCCTGGGGGGGCCCGCCGTTGAAGCTTTCTTT. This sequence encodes CASILGGPAVEAFF.

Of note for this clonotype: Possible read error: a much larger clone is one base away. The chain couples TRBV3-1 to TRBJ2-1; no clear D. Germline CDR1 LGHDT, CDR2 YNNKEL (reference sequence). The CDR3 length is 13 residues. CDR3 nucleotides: TGTGCCAGCAGCCAATTTCCCGACAATGAGCGGTTCTTC. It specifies CASSQFPDNERFF.